The T cell receptor (beta chain) under discussion was sequenced for a study of cytomegalovirus exposure and HLA in healthy donors. CDR1 is MNHNY and CDR2 is SVGAGI in the germline V gene (reference sequence). This CDR3 spans 12 amino acids. V was trimmed by 5 bases and J by 3 bases, leaving 8 bases between them. 60 Vbeta and 13 Jbeta primers were used in PCR. Here immunoSEQ multiplex PCR was the method, and the copy in TCRdb shows in-frame clones only, minus some. Of 110,000 to 150,000 clones listed, 70% are singletons. V usage is TRBV6-6 and J usage is TRBJ2-7, with D possibly TRBD2 on 5 matching bases. Input material: PBMCs. The source is a woman between 55 and 75 years old in good health and CMV-seropositive. The CDR3 DNA sequence: TGTGCCAGCAGTCGGGGAAACTACGAGCAGTACTTC. This translates into CASSRGNYEQYF.